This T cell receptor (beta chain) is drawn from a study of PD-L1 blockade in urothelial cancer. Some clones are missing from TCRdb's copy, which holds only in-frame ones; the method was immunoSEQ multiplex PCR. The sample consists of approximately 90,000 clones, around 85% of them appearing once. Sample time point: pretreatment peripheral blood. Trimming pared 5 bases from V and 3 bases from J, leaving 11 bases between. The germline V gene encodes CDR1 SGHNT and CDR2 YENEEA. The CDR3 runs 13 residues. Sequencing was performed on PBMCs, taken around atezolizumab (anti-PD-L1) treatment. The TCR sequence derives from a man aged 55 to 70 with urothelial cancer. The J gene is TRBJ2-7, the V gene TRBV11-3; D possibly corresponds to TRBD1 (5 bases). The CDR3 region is CASSTQEIYEQYF. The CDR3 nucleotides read TGTGCCAGCAGCACACAGGAGATCTACGAGCAGTACTTC. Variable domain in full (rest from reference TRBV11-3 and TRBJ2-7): EAGVVQSPRYKIIEKKQPVAFWCNPISGHNTLYWYLQNLGQGPELLIRYENEEAVDDSQLPKDRFSAERLKGVDSTLKIQPAELGDSAVYLCASSTQEIYEQYFGPGTRLTVT.